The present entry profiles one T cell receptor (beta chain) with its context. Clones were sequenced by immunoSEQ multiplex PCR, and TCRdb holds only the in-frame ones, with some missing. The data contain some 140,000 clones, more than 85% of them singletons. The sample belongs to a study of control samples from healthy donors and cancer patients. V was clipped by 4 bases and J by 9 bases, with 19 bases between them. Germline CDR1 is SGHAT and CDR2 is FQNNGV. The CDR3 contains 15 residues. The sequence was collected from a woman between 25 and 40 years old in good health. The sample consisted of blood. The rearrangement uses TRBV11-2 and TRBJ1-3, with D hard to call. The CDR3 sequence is CASSSPSMGGSTIYF. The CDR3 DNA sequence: TGTGCCAGCAGCTCCCCTTCGATGGGAGGTAGCACCATATATTTT.